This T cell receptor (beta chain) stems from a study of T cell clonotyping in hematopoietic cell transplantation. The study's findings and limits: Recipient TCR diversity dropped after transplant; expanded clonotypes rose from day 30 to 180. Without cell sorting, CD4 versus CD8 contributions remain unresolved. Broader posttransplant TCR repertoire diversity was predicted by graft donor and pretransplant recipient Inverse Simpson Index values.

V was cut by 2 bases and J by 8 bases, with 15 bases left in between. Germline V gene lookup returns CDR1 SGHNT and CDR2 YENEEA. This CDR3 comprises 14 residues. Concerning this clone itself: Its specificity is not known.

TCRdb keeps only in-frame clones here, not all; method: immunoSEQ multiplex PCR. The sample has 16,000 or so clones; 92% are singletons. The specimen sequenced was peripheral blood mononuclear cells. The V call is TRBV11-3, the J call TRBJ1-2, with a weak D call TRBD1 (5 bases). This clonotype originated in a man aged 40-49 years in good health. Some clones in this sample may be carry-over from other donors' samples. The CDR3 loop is CASSLPGWQGGYTF. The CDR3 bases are TGTGCCAGCAGCTTACCAGGGTGGCAGGGAGGCTACACCTTC.